A selection of T cell receptor beta chains follows, all from one sample in a study of cytomegalovirus exposure and HLA in healthy donors. Produced via immunoSEQ multiplex PCR; TCRdb's table is partial and in-frame only. The sample lists roughly 180,000 clones; 80% to 85% were seen once. What was sequenced was PBMCs. Every receptor here comes from a boy aged 10-17 years in good health and CMV-seronegative. The CDR3 runs from the conserved cysteine through the conserved F or W. A D gene is named only where the DNA matches it firmly. Size is stated for part of the rows, as once, few or many counts, or as a class when the clone is expanded.

CASGTGANEQFF	TGCGCCAGCGGCACAGGGGCCAATGAGCAGTTCTTC	12	TRBJ2-1	TRBV5-1	TRBD1	.
CASSYSRTGEAFF	TGTGCCAGCAGTTACTCGAGGACAGGGGAAGCTTTCTTT	13	TRBJ1-1	TRBV6-5	TRBD1	.
CASSFSGTGNNQPQHF	TGTGCCAGCAGCTTTTCCGGCACAGGGAATAATCAGCCCCAGCATTTT	16	TRBJ1-5	TRBV7-9	.	.
CASSLDGRGAGANVLTF	TGTGCCAGCAGCTTAGATGGCAGGGGGGCCGGGGCCAACGTCCTGACTTTC	17	TRBJ2-6	TRBV7-6	.	once
CASSVSTSGALEETQYF	TGTGCCAGCAGCGTATCGACTAGCGGAGCCCTAGAAGAGACCCAGTACTTC	17	TRBJ2-5	TRBV9	TRBD2	.
CASSLSGPGKLFF	TGTGCCAGCAGCTTATCAGGGCCAGGCAAACTGTTTTTT	13	TRBJ1-4	TRBV7-2	.	.
CSVGSRVREQYF	TGCAGCGTTGGCAGCAGGGTTCGCGAGCAGTACTTC	12	TRBJ2-7	TRBV29-1	.	.
CAWGKRYRDYEQYF	TGTGCCTGGGGGAAAAGGTACAGGGACTACGAGCAGTACTTC	14	TRBJ2-7	TRBV30	.	.
CASSLGLSYSNQPQHF	TGTGCCAGCAGCTTAGGCCTAAGCTATAGCAATCAGCCCCAGCATTTT	16	TRBJ1-5	TRBV7-6	.	once
CASSFSGQPQHF	TGTGCCAGCAGTTTTTCAGGTCAGCCCCAGCATTTT	12	TRBJ1-5	TRBV27	.	.
CASSGYRGTSSADTQYF	TGTGCCAGCAGCGGATATCGCGGGACTAGCAGCGCAGATACGCAGTATTTT	17	TRBJ2-3	TRBV9	TRBD2	.
CASSGRTGGWYTGELFF	TGTGCTAGCAGCGGAAGAACAGGGGGCTGGTACACCGGGGAGCTGTTTTTT	17	TRBJ2-2	TRBV7-7	TRBD1	.
CASGVGGSGNTIYF	TGTGCCAGCGGGGTAGGGGGCTCTGGAAACACCATATATTTT	14	TRBJ1-3	TRBV6-1	.	once
CASSTYGQGSQSYEQYF	TGTGCCAGCAGCACCTACGGTCAGGGGTCCCAATCCTACGAGCAGTACTTC	17	TRBJ2-7	TRBV5-4	.	.
CASTPAQGTYEQYF	TGTGCCAGCACCCCGGCCCAGGGTACCTACGAGCAGTACTTC	14	TRBJ2-7	TRBV7-9	.	few
CASSESFPGTSGGTTDTQYF	TGCGCCAGCAGTGAGTCGTTTCCCGGGACTAGCGGGGGTACGACAGATACGCAGTATTTT	20	TRBJ2-3	TRBV10-1	TRBD2	once
CSAGRTGAKKTQYF	TGCAGCGCGGGGAGGACAGGGGCCAAAAAGACCCAGTACTTC	14	TRBJ2-5	TRBV29-1	TRBD1	.
CAWSVPEFSYNEQFF	TGTGCCTGGAGTGTACCGGAGTTCTCCTACAATGAGCAGTTCTTC	15	TRBJ2-1	TRBV30	.	.
CASSEIRESSPYNSPLHF	TGTGCCAGCAGTGAAATTCGGGAGTCGAGCCCCTATAATTCACCCCTCCACTTT	18	TRBJ1-6	TRBV6-1	.	.
CASSKAWEGQPQHF	TGTGCCAGTAGCAAGGCGTGGGAGGGACAGCCCCAGCATTTT	14	TRBJ1-5	TRBV19	.	.
CASRSGELFF	TGTGCCAGCAGGTCCGGTGAACTGTTTTTT	10	TRBJ1-4	TRBV2	.	once
CASSPASGDYTDTQYF	TGTGCCAGCAGTCCCGCTAGCGGGGATTACACAGATACGCAGTATTTT	16	TRBJ2-3	TRBV27	TRBD2	.
CASSFFRSGGANEQFF	TGTGCCAGCAGCTTTTTTCGTAGCGGGGGGGCCAATGAGCAGTTCTTC	16	TRBJ2-1	TRBV7-3	TRBD2	once
CASSPKAPDTQYF	TGTGCCAGCTCACCTAAAGCCCCCGATACGCAGTATTTT	13	TRBJ2-3	TRBV18	.	.
CASSEYWTDGYGYTF	TGTGCCAGCAGTGAATATTGGACAGACGGCTATGGCTACACCTTC	15	TRBJ1-2	TRBV25-1	.	.
CASSPSVQTYNEQFF	TGTGCCAGCAGCCCATCAGTCCAGACCTACAATGAGCAGTTCTTC	15	TRBJ2-1	TRBV7-8	.	.
CASSVVSDGREAFF	TGTGCCAGCAGCGTAGTTTCGGATGGGAGAGAAGCTTTCTTT	14	TRBJ1-1	TRBV9	.	.
CASKNLGTAGANVLTF	TGCGCCAGCAAAAACCTAGGGACAGCTGGGGCCAACGTCCTGACTTTC	16	TRBJ2-6	TRBV5-1	TRBD1	.
CASSARTGGRETQYF	TGTGCCAGCAGCGCACGGACAGGGGGACGGGAGACCCAGTACTTC	15	TRBJ2-5	TRBV27	TRBD1	.
CASSGGQGLWQPQHF	TGTGCCAGCAGTGGGGGACAGGGTTTATGGCAGCCCCAGCATTTT	15	TRBJ1-5	TRBV2	TRBD1	.
CASSLRTPGGTEKLFF	TGTGCCAGCAGCTTGAGAACTCCAGGGGGGACTGAAAAACTGTTTTTT	16	TRBJ1-4	TRBV5-5	TRBD1	.
CAISEVQGGNEAFF	TGTGCCATCAGTGAGGTGCAGGGGGGCAATGAAGCTTTCTTT	14	TRBJ1-1	TRBV10-3	TRBD1	.
CASSLAAGANTEAFF	TGTGCCAGCAGCTTAGCCGCAGGGGCGAACACTGAAGCTTTCTTT	15	TRBJ1-1	TRBV7-8	.	.
CATSRDNGRTDTQYF	TGTGCCACCAGCAGAGATAACGGGAGGACAGATACGCAGTATTTT	15	TRBJ2-3	TRBV15	TRBD2	.
CASSERAGQGMPNEKLFF	TGTGCCAGCAGCGAAAGGGCGGGACAGGGGATGCCTAATGAAAAACTGTTTTTT	18	TRBJ1-4	TRBV28	TRBD1	.
CASGPPLGKRNEQFF	TGTGCCAGCGGCCCCCCCCTAGGTAAGAGGAATGAGCAGTTCTTC	15	TRBJ2-1	TRBV28	.	.
CASSLGHGTDTQYF	TGCGCCAGCAGCTTGGGGCATGGCACAGATACGCAGTATTTT	14	TRBJ2-3	TRBV5-1	.	.
CASSLYTDTQYF	TGCGCCAGCAGCTTGTATACAGATACGCAGTATTTT	12	TRBJ2-3	TRBV5-1	.	.
CASSLAGGSNEQFF	TGCGCCAGCAGCTTGGCCGGGGGGTCCAATGAGCAGTTCTTC	14	TRBJ2-1	TRBV5-1	TRBD2	.
CASSPTAGTDLGYTF	TGCGCCAGCAGCCCCACCGCCGGGACAGACCTTGGCTACACCTTC	15	TRBJ1-2	TRBV5-1	TRBD1	.
CASSYDNPGTGYNEQYF	TGCGCCAGCAGCTATGATAATCCCGGGACAGGGTACAACGAGCAGTACTTC	17	TRBJ2-7	TRBV5-1	TRBD1	once
CASSTPRQVTVGELFF	TGTGCCAGCAGCACCCCCCGGCAGGTAACGGTCGGGGAGCTGTTTTTT	16	TRBJ2-2	TRBV11-2	.	.
CASSLGPAGGQNEQFF	TGCGCCAGCAGCTTGGGCCCAGCGGGAGGACAAAATGAGCAGTTCTTC	16	TRBJ2-1	TRBV5-1	TRBD2	.